This passage covers 10 T cell receptor beta chains from one sample sequenced in a study of T cell responses to AZD1222 COVID-19 vaccine. Only in-frame clones appear in the TCRdb table, and some are missing; sequencing was by immunoSEQ multiplex PCR. The table lists about 120,000 clones, roughly nine tenths of them singletons. The material was peripheral blood, obtained on day 0 of AZD1222 vaccination. All receptors come from an adult in good health.

The V call is TRBV2, the J call TRBJ1-2; 7 bases align to TRBD1. This CDR3 has 16 residues. After removal of 4 bases from V and 8 bases from J, the junction contained 16 bases not matched to a gene. Germline CDR1 reads SNHLY; CDR2 reads FYNNEI. The CDR3 region has the DNA TGTGCCAGCAGTGGGCCAGGGCTAGGACAGGCAAGGGGCTACACCTTC. Residues: CASSGPGLGQARGYTF.

The chain recombines TRBV27 with TRBJ1-3, with D unresolved. The germline CDR1 and CDR2 sequences are MNHEY and SMNVEV (reference sequence). The CDR3 has 13 residues. V was trimmed by 2 bases and J by 3 bases, leaving 5 bases between them. The CDR3: CASSLVGGNTIYF. CDR3 DNA: TGTGCCAGCAGTTTAGTAGGTGGAAACACCATATATTTT.

This clone was seen once. The J gene is TRBJ2-6, the V gene TRBV9; no firm D call. Trimming took 0 bases from V and 0 from J, leaving 4 bases between them. CDR1 is SGDLS and CDR2 is YYNGEE in the germline V gene. CDR3 size: 15 residues. This chain's CDR3 is CASSVGASGANVLTF. CDR3 bases: TGTGCCAGCAGCGTAGGGGCCTCTGGGGCCAACGTCCTGACTTTC.

The rearrangement joins TRBV11-2 to TRBJ2-7; maybe TRBD2 (5 bases). Germline V gene lookup returns CDR1 SGHAT and CDR2 FQNNGV. The CDR3 consists of 11 residues. The CDR3 DNA sequence: TGTGCTGCGGGTGGAACCTACGAGCAGTACTTC. It yields the protein CAAGGTYEQYF.

The chain couples TRBV19 to TRBJ1-1; 7 bases match TRBD1. Germline trimming cut 6 bases from V and 0 bases from J; bases unmatched to any gene: 10. CDR1 LNHDA and CDR2 SQIVND come from the germline V gene (reference sequence). The CDR3 has 16 residues. CDR3 amino acids: CASRQGSGSVNTEAFF. The CDR3 DNA follows: TGTGCCAGTAGACAGGGGTCAGGGTCTGTGAACACTGAAGCTTTCTTT.

The chain links TRBV6-1 to TRBJ1-1; D not certain. V was pared by 0 bases and J by 4 bases, with 24 bases between. The CDR3 length is 19 residues. Germline assignment: CDR1 MNHNS and CDR2 SASEGT. DNA for the CDR3: TGTGCCAGCAGTGAAGCGCTTCTAAGGTTCGGGGTTATGAGCACTGAAGCTTTCTTT. As protein: CASSEALLRFGVMSTEAFF.

This sequence joins TRBV5-1 and TRBJ1-6; TRBD1 is a possible D gene (5 bases). Trimming took off 4 bases at V and 6 bases at J, with 8 bases between the two ends. In germline, CDR1 is SGHRS, CDR2 YFSETQ. The CDR3 has 13 amino acids. The CDR3 nucleotides are TGCGCCAGCAGCGCGGGGGTTAATTCACCCCTCCACTTT. It yields the protein CASSAGVNSPLHF. Combining the CDR3 with reference TRBV5-1 and TRBJ1-6 gives the whole variable domain KAGVTQTPRYLIKTRGQQVTLSCSPISGHRSVSWYQQTPGQGLQFLFEYFSETQRNKGNFPGRFSGRQFSNSRSEMNVSTLELGDSALYLCASSAGVNSPLHFGNGTRLTVT.

The rearrangement joins TRBV9 to TRBJ1-1, with TRBD1 as a possible D gene (5 bases). V dropped 1 base and J dropped 4 bases, with 14 bases sitting between them. Per the germline V gene, CDR1 is SGDLS and CDR2 is YYNGEE. The CDR3 is 15 amino acids. The CDR3 coding sequence is TGTGCCAGCAGCGTATCTCAGGGTGGGTTCACTGAAGCTTTCTTT. Protein sequence: CASSVSQGGFTEAFF.

The genes are TRBV15 and TRBJ1-1; D gene unclear. V gave up 2 bases and J gave up 0 bases, with 4 bases separating them. The CDR3 extends over 13 amino acids. Per germline, CDR1 LNHNV and CDR2 YYDKDF (reference sequence). The chain's CDR3 is CATSRSMNTEAFF. DNA of the CDR3: TGTGCCACCAGCAGAAGCATGAACACTGAAGCTTTCTTT.

The chain uses TRBV27 and TRBJ2-5, with D tentatively TRBD1 (6 bases). Germline lookup yields CDR1 MNHEY and CDR2 SMNVEV (reference sequence). V lost 2 bases and J lost 3, with 7 bases in between. The CDR3 is 13 residues long. As DNA, the CDR3 is TGTGCCAGCAGTTTAAGGGGGAAAGAGACCCAGTACTTC. It translates to CASSLRGKETQYF.